This T cell receptor beta chain appears in the sequencing data of a study of cytomegalovirus exposure and HLA in healthy donors. Study-level information: The Caucasian-associated ancestry cluster held roughly 80% of a few hundred genotyped donors. Study findings and constraints: Reports showed the classifier diagnosing cytomegalovirus status with high specificity and sensitivity.

Remarks on this clone: Its antigen remains unknown.

The primer mix had 60 Vbeta and 13 Jbeta primers. Sequenced by immunoSEQ multiplex PCR; TCRdb stores in-frame clones only, minus some. The sample has over 150,000 clones, 77% seen once. V shed 4 bases and J shed 3 bases, with 11 bases lying between them. The CDR3 runs to 13 residues. Per germline, CDR1 SGHNT and CDR2 YYREEE (reference sequence). The specimen sequenced was PBMCs. The chain combines TRBV5-4 with TRBJ2-7; the D gene is possibly TRBD1 (5 bases). This TCR was sampled from a woman in her 30s in good health and CMV-seropositive. CDR3 loop: CASSRAQGYEQYF. The CDR3 DNA reads TGTGCCAGCAGCCGGGCCCAGGGCTACGAGCAGTACTTC.